The 27 T cell receptor beta chains listed next were all sequenced from one sample in a study of control samples from healthy donors and cancer patients. Sequencing used immunoSEQ multiplex PCR; TCRdb keeps in-frame clones, though not all of them. The data hold about 150,000 clones, with about 94% observed a single time. Sequenced: blood. The receptors originated from a man in his forties or fifties in good health.

The chain carries TRBV11-2 and TRBJ2-7; the match to TRBD1 covers 9 bases. Trimming cost V 5 bases and J 0 bases; bases outside gene matches: 5. Germline CDR1 reads SGHAT; CDR2 reads FQNNGV. There are 15 residues in the CDR3. CDR3 in amino acids: CASSPDRGTSYEQYF. The CDR3 DNA follows: TGTGCCAGCAGCCCCGACAGGGGGACCTCCTACGAGCAGTACTTC.

The rearrangement links TRBV5-1 to TRBJ2-1; D is perhaps TRBD1 (6 bases). Germline-derived CDR1 and CDR2 are SGHRS and YFSETQ. V was cut by 4 bases and J by 9 bases, with 17 bases left in between. This CDR3 has 14 amino acids. The CDR3, as DNA: TGCGCCAGCAGCGCCAGGGGAAGGTTAAGTGAGCAGTTCTTC. Its protein product is CASSARGRLSEQFF.

This chain connects TRBV7-3 to TRBJ2-1, with TRBD2 as a possible D gene (5 bases). The CDR3 covers 14 residues. Germline CDR1 SGHTA, CDR2 FQGTGA. V gave up 0 bases and J gave up 7 bases, with 10 bases separating them. DNA for the CDR3: TGTGCCAGCAGCTTAACTTCCGGGGAAAATGAGCAGTTCTTC. Protein: CASSLTSGENEQFF.

The chain uses TRBV11-2 and TRBJ2-5, with D hard to call. Between the trimmed V and J ends, which lost 6 bases and 2 bases, there was a span of 16 bases. The CDR3 consists of 15 residues. Germline V gene sequence: CDR1 SGHAT, CDR2 FQNNGV. CDR3 residues: CASSLFHSRQETQYF. DNA of the CDR3: TGTGCCAGCAGTTTATTCCACTCCAGACAAGAGACCCAGTACTTC.

The chain links TRBV18 to TRBJ2-2, with D unclear. Looked up from germline, CDR1 is KGHSH and CDR2 is LQKENI. Trimming pared 3 bases from V and 7 bases from J, leaving 9 bases between. This CDR3 contains 13 residues. CDR3 protein: CASSPVSDGELFF. CDR3 coding DNA: TGTGCCAGCTCACCTGTTTCCGACGGGGAGCTGTTTTTT.

This chain uses TRBV18 with TRBJ2-2; D is undetermined. The CDR3 sequence is 15 residues long. Trimming left V 1 base short and J 1 base short, with 7 bases between. Germline V CDR1 and CDR2: KGHSH, LQKENI. The CDR3 region is CASSPLPQNTGELFF. Written as DNA, the CDR3 is TGTGCCAGCTCACCACTCCCCCAGAACACCGGGGAGCTGTTTTTT.

The chain joins TRBV24-1 to TRBJ2-3; 8 positions match TRBD2. V lost 5 bases, J lost 0 bases, and 6 bases stayed unmatched. In germline, CDR1 is KGHDR, CDR2 SFDVKD. The CDR3 is made up of 16 amino acids. CDR3 DNA sequence: TGTGCCACCAGTGTGGGCGGGGGGACGAGCACAGATACGCAGTATTTT. Protein sequence: CATSVGGGTSTDTQYF.

This chain connects TRBV19 to TRBJ2-1; D uncertain. The germline V gene has CDR1 LNHDA and CDR2 SQIVND (reference sequence). V shed 2 bases and J shed 7 bases, with 12 bases lying between them. This CDR3 comprises 14 residues. CDR3: CASSILRQTNEQFF. For the CDR3, the DNA is TGTGCCAGTAGTATACTCCGGCAGACTAATGAGCAGTTCTTC.

The chain recombines TRBV6-2 or TRBV6-3 with TRBJ2-3; no definite D call. The CDR3 has 13 amino acids. Germline assignment: CDR1 MNHEY and CDR2 SVGEGT. V lost 4 bases and J 7 bases, leaving 12 bases between the germline ends. CDR3: CASSSIGLNTQYF. CDR3 bases: TGTGCCAGCAGTTCCATCGGGCTTAATACGCAGTATTTT.

The chain combines TRBV7-2 with TRBJ1-1; D not certain. This CDR3 region has 14 residues. The V gene's germline CDR1 is SGHTA and CDR2 FQGNSA. With 5 bases removed from V and 3 bases from J, the gap between germline ends came to 13 bases. This CDR3 reads CASSRFRSDTEAFF. For the CDR3, the DNA is TGTGCCAGCAGCCGCTTCAGGAGCGACACTGAAGCTTTCTTT.

J is TRBJ2-2 and V is TRBV11-2; TRBD2 matches at 10 bases. Germline CDR1 SGHAT, CDR2 FQNNGV. J gave up 0 bases and V 7 bases, and 14 bases lay outside the gene matches. This CDR3 comprises 19 residues. CDR3 residues: CASNPGGASGGPNTGELFF. The CDR3 DNA reads as TGTGCCAGCAACCCCGGAGGGGCTAGCGGGGGCCCGAACACCGGGGAGCTGTTTTTT.

The V and J genes are TRBV27 and TRBJ1-6; TRBD1 matches at 11 bases. CDR1 MNHEY and CDR2 SMNVEV come from the germline V gene (reference sequence). The CDR3 is made up of 16 amino acids. V was clipped by 0 bases and J by 10 bases; unmatched bases: 5. CDR3 nucleotides: TGTGCCAGCAGTTTATCGGGGGACAGGGGGTACTCACCCCTCCACTTT. Translated: CASSLSGDRGYSPLHF.

The chain employs TRBV27 and TRBJ1-5; 7 nucleotides align to TRBD1. V dropped 2 bases and J dropped 5; count of bases not matched to a gene: 3. The length of the CDR3 is 14 residues. Germline V gene data show CDR1 as MNHEY and CDR2 as SMNVEV (reference sequence). CDR3: CASSLDRDDQPQHF. As DNA, the CDR3 is TGTGCCAGCAGTTTAGACAGGGATGATCAGCCCCAGCATTTT.

CDR3 sequence reads: CASSQDFGSSSYNEQFF. The CDR3 nucleotides read TGCGCCAGCAGCCAAGATTTTGGGTCTAGCTCCTACAATGAGCAGTTCTTC. The V call is TRBV4-3, the J call TRBJ2-1; D remains ambiguous. Germline lookup yields CDR1 LGHNA and CDR2 YSLEER. The CDR3 sequence is 17 residues long. Trimming cost V 0 bases and J 0 bases, with 12 bases left between them.

The chain links TRBV28 to TRBJ2-7; 9 positions agree with TRBD1. V gave up 5 bases and J gave up 4 bases; unmatched junction bases: 9. Germline lookup yields CDR1 MDHEN and CDR2 SYDVKM. This CDR3 has 15 amino acids. The CDR3 loop is CASSRAGTGSYEQYF. CDR3 DNA sequence: TGTGCCAGCAGTCGAGCCGGGACAGGGTCGTACGAGCAGTACTTC. Using reference TRBV28 and TRBJ2-7 for the parts outside the CDR3, the full variable domain is DVKVTQSSRYLVKRTGEKVFLECVQDMDHENMFWYRQDPGLGLRLIYFSYDVKMKEKGDIPEGYSVSREKKERFSLILESASTNQTSMYLCASSRAGTGSYEQYFGPGTRLTVT.

This clone was observed once. V is TRBV11-2 and J is TRBJ2-7; the D gene is possibly TRBD2 (5 bases). The V end was cut by 5 bases, the J end by 2 bases, with 16 bases between. CDR1 is SGHAT and CDR2 is FQNNGV in the germline V gene. The CDR3 has 15 amino acids. CDR3 in DNA: TGTGCCAGCAGCACCCGAGGACCGGGGACCTACGAGCAGTACTTC. It encodes CASSTRGPGTYEQYF.

This sequence joins TRBV2 and TRBJ1-2, with TRBD1 matching 11 bases. CDR3 length: 16 residues. Germline V gene data show CDR1 as SNHLY and CDR2 as FYNNEI. The J segment lost 0 bases and the V segment lost 5 bases, leaving 5 bases of the junction unmatched. The CDR3 coding sequence is TGTGCCAGCAGTCTTGGGGGACAGGGGGCTAACTATGGCTACACCTTC. Its protein product is CASSLGGQGANYGYTF.

The chain is built from TRBV27 and TRBJ1-4; 9 bases are a match to TRBD1. The CDR3 totals 17 residues. Germline V gives CDR1 MNHEY, CDR2 SMNVEV (reference sequence). Trimming cost V 5 bases and J 2 bases; bases outside gene matches: 9. This CDR3 reads CASSSPGQGMTNEKLFF. As DNA, the CDR3 is TGTGCCAGCAGTAGTCCGGGACAGGGAATGACTAATGAAAAACTGTTTTTT.

In the case of this clone: Other nucleotide sequences from this sample produce the same CDR3. The rearrangement links TRBV28 to TRBJ1-5; D gene unclear. Germline CDR1 MDHEN, CDR2 SYDVKM. The CDR3 is made up of 11 amino acids. V dropped 5 bases and J dropped 5 bases, with 4 bases sitting between them. CDR3: CASSSYQPQHF. CDR3 DNA sequence: TGTGCCAGCAGTAGTTATCAGCCCCAGCATTTT.

V usage is TRBV28 and J usage is TRBJ1-3; a possible D gene is TRBD1 (5 bases). The V gene's germline CDR1 is MDHEN and CDR2 SYDVKM. CDR3 length equals 13 residues. V was cut by 7 bases and J by 9 bases, with 16 bases left in between. The CDR3 protein is CASTPGGGFTIYF. In nucleotides, the CDR3 is TGTGCCAGCACACCCGGGGGGGGTTTCACCATATATTTT.

This sequence joins TRBV5-1 and TRBJ2-1, with 8 bases matching TRBD2. Trimming took 1 base from V and 6 from J; bases not matched to a gene: 12. Germline V gene data show CDR1 as SGHRS and CDR2 as YFSETQ. CDR3 length: 17 residues. CDR3 sequence reads: CASSLTSGAAGVNEQFF. Written as DNA, the CDR3 is TGCGCCAGCAGCTTGACCTCCGGGGCAGCGGGGGTCAATGAGCAGTTCTTC.

The chain carries TRBV19 and TRBJ2-3; D gene ambiguous. Per germline, CDR1 LNHDA and CDR2 SQIVND (reference sequence). Trimming left V 7 bases short and J 2 bases short, with 13 bases between. This CDR3 has 14 residues. The CDR3, as DNA: TGTGCCAGTACGCAAAGTACCCACACAGATACGCAGTATTTT. Protein sequence: CASTQSTHTDTQYF.

The CDR3 DNA is TGTGCCAGCAGCCAATTTGGACAGGGGAACTCTGGAAACACCATATATTTT. Amino acid sequence: CASSQFGQGNSGNTIYF. V and J are TRBV3-1 (or the pseudogene TRBV3-2) and TRBJ1-3; TRBD1 matches 9 bases. Trimming took 2 bases from V and 0 from J; bases not matched to a gene: 5. There are 17 residues in the CDR3. CDR1 is LGHDT, CDR2 YNNKEL, per germline (reference sequence).

The V and J genes are TRBV9 and TRBJ1-1; D might be TRBD1 (6 bases). Germline V lookup: CDR1 SGDLS, CDR2 YYNGEE. V was shortened by 3 bases and J by 1 base, with 13 bases between the two germline ends. CDR3 length: 15 amino acids. The DNA of the CDR3 is TGTGCCAGCAGCGCGATGGACAGAAAGAACACTGAAGCTTTCTTT. Its protein product is CASSAMDRKNTEAFF.

The CDR3 nucleotides read TGTGCCAGCGGAGACAGCTGGGAAAAACTGTTTTTT. Translation: CASGDSWEKLFF. The rearrangement uses TRBV2 and TRBJ1-4; D possibly corresponds to TRBD1 (5 bases). The ends were cut back, 8 bases at V and 8 bases at J, with 12 bases in the middle. CDR1 and CDR2 from the germline V gene are SNHLY and FYNNEI. The CDR3 is 12 residues long.

The rearrangement uses TRBV19 and TRBJ1-4, with TRBD1 matching over 9 bases. From germline, CDR1 is LNHDA and CDR2 SQIVND (reference sequence). V lost 4 bases to trimming and J lost 12 bases; unmatched junction nucleotides: 0. This CDR3 has 11 residues. Here the CDR3 reads CASSRDRELFF. The CDR3 nucleotides are TGTGCCAGTAGTAGGGACAGGGAACTGTTTTTT.

The CDR3 nucleotides read TGTGCCAGTAAAGAGAGCTCCTATAATTCACCCCTCCACTTT. This sequence encodes CASKESSYNSPLHF. V gene TRBV7-2 combines with J gene TRBJ1-6; D gene uncertain. Per the germline V gene, CDR1 is SGHTA and CDR2 is FQGNSA. The length of the CDR3 is 14 residues. V lost 9 bases and J 0 bases, leaving 9 bases between the germline ends. The entire variable domain, with the rest obtained from reference TRBV7-2 and TRBJ1-6, is as follows: GAGVSQSPSNKVTEKGKDVELRCDPISGHTALYWYRQSLGQGLEFLIYFQGNSAPDKSGLPSDRFSAERTGGSVSTLTIQRTQQEDSAVYLCASKESSYNSPLHFGNGTRLTVT.